This T cell receptor beta chain was documented in a study of T cells in Graves' hyperthyroidism and ophthalmopathy. Each 10 ml fresh peripheral blood draw supplied the PBMCs. V lost 3 bases, J lost 7 bases, and 10 bases lay in between. The germline gives CDR1 SGHNT, CDR2 YYREEE (reference sequence). CDR3 length: 13 amino acids. Template material for amplifying TCR beta CDR3 regions consisted of RNA transcripts. Carried out on the TCR CDR3, a first-round RT-PCR used the HTBI primer set. TCRdb independently ran MiXCR on the multiplex PCR reads; one entry per CDR3 protein. The sample has some 380,000 distinct CDR3 sequences; about 14% are singletons. As concerns this clonotype: Antigen unknown.

Notes on the study in general: Model-based prediction identified ophthalmopathy a median roughly 6.1 months prior to its onset.

This receptor was taken from a man in his thirties or forties with Graves' hyperthyroidism that later progressed to Graves' ophthalmopathy. Sequenced material: blood. The V call is TRBV5-4, the J call TRBJ1-4; D is unclear. The CDR3 here is CASSSPWSEKLFF. The DNA for the CDR3 is TGTGCCAGCAGCTCCCCCTGGTCTGAAAAACTGTTTTTT.